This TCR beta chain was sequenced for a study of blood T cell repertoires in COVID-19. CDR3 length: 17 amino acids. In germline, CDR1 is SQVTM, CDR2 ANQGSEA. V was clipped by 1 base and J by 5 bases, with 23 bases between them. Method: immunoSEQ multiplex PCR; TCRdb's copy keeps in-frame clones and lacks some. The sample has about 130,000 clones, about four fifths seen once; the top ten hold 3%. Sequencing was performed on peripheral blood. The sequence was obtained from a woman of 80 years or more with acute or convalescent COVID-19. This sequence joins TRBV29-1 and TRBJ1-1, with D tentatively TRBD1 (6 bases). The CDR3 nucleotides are TGCAGCGTTGAAGCCCGCTACGGACAGAGCTGGGGAACTGAAGCTTTCTTT. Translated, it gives CSVEARYGQSWGTEAFF.